These 5 T cell receptor beta chains were sequenced from one sample in a study of cytomegalovirus exposure and HLA in healthy donors. PCR primers comprised 60 Vbeta and 13 Jbeta primers. The assay was immunoSEQ multiplex PCR, and TCRdb's table has in-frame clones only and misses some. Of roughly 100,000 clones in the sample, about three quarters were seen once. Material: PBMCs. Receptors originate from a female donor in good health and CMV-seropositive.

This clone has just a few counts. V is TRBV27 and J is TRBJ2-5; TRBD2 matches at 9 bases. After removal of 3 bases from V and 2 bases from J, the junction contained 4 bases not matched to a gene. In germline, CDR1 is MNHEY, CDR2 SMNVEV (reference sequence). The CDR3 totals 15 residues. CDR3 sequence: CASSFLAGGQETQYF. The CDR3 region has the DNA TGTGCCAGCAGTTTCTTGGCGGGAGGGCAAGAGACCCAGTACTTC.

The V and J genes are TRBV30 and TRBJ2-7; 12 nucleotides align to TRBD2. The germline gives CDR1 GTSNPN, CDR2 SVGIG (reference sequence). Germline trimming cut 0 bases from V and 7 bases from J; bases unmatched to any gene: 4. The CDR3 loop spans 14 amino acids. This CDR3 is CAWSVLAGGREQYF. CDR3 nucleotide sequence: TGTGCCTGGAGTGTACTAGCGGGAGGCAGAGAGCAGTACTTC.

This chain links TRBV5-1 with TRBJ2-3, with D unresolved. The CDR3 runs 14 residues. The V and J ends lost 6 bases and 1 base respectively, with 12 bases between them. Germline V CDR1 and CDR2: SGHRS, YFSETQ. CDR3 nucleotides: TGCGCCAGCAACGAGGCGGATCGCACAGATACGCAGTATTTT. The encoded protein is CASNEADRTDTQYF.

This chain's CDR3 is CASSLRQARTQYF. The CDR3 nucleotides are TGTGCCAGCAGTTTACGTCAGGCGAGGACCCAGTACTTC. The chain uses TRBV27 and TRBJ2-5; D remains unclear. Deletions cut 2 bases from V and 7 bases from J, with 11 bases between. Germline V lookup: CDR1 MNHEY, CDR2 SMNVEV (reference sequence). The length of the CDR3 is 13 residues.

This chain joins TRBV27 and TRBJ1-2; D perhaps matches TRBD1 (5 bases). The germline gives CDR1 MNHEY, CDR2 SMNVEV (reference sequence). The CDR3 sequence is 15 residues long. V lost 4 bases and J lost 4, with 16 bases in between. CDR3 sequence reads: CASSSVIGGTYGYTF. The CDR3, as DNA: TGTGCCAGCAGTTCAGTAATCGGGGGGACCTATGGCTACACCTTC.